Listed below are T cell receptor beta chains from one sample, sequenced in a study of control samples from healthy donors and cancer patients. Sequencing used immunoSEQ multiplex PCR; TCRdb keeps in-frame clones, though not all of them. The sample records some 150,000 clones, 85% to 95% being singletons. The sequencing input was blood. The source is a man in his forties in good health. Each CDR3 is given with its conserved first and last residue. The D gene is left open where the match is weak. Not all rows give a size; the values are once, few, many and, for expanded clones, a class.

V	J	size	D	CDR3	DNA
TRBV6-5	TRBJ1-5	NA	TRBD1	CASRGTGNQPQHF	TGTGCCAGCAGGGGGACAGGCAATCAGCCCCAGCATTTT
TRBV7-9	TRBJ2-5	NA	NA	CASSRTDSGQIQETQYF	TGTGCCAGCAGCCGAACTGACAGTGGACAGATTCAAGAGACCCAGTACTTC
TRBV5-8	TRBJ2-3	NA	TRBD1	CASSFGQGRTDTQYF	TGTGCCAGCAGCTTCGGACAGGGACGCACAGATACGCAGTATTTT
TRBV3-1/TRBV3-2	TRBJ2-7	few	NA	CASSPRVGEQYF	TGTGCCAGCAGCCCCCGCGTGGGAGAGCAGTACTTC
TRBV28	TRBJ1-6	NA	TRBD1	CASRAPTGGSPLHF	TGTGCCAGCAGGGCGCCGACAGGGGGCTCACCCCTCCACTTT
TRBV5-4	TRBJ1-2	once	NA	CASSLASRVRTYGYTF	TGTGCCAGCAGCTTGGCCTCAAGGGTCCGTACCTATGGCTACACCTTC
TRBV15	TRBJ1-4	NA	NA	CATSREVGGATEKLFF	TGTGCCACCAGCAGAGAGGTTGGGGGGGCAACTGAAAAACTGTTTTTT
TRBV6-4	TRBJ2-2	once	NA	CASSLGGLNTGELFF	TGTGCCAGCAGTCTCGGGGGCCTCAACACCGGGGAGCTGTTTTTT
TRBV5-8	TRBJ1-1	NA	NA	CASRGEDNANTEAFF	TGTGCCAGCAGAGGGGAAGATAACGCGAACACTGAAGCTTTCTTT
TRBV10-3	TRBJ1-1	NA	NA	CAISEPGVGNTEAFF	TGTGCCATCAGTGAGCCCGGGGTCGGGAACACTGAAGCTTTCTTT
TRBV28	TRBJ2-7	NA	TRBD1	CASSFSPTGGGDYEQYF	TGTGCCAGCAGTTTTTCCCCCACAGGGGGCGGGGACTACGAGCAGTACTTC
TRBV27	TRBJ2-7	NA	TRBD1	CASSPRTGVLVEQYF	TGTGCCAGCAGTCCCAGGACAGGGGTTTTAGTCGAGCAGTACTTC
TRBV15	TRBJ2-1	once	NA	CATSRLGEQFF	TGTGCCACCAGCAGATTGGGTGAGCAGTTCTTC
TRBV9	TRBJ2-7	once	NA	CASSVDHGNYEQYF	TGTGCCAGCAGCGTAGACCACGGAAACTACGAGCAGTACTTC
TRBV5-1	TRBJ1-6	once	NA	CASSLPRENSPLHF	TGCGCCAGCAGCTTGCCCAGGGAGAATTCACCCCTCCACTTT
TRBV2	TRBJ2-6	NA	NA	CASSEVAGANVLTF	TGTGCCAGCAGTGAAGTAGCAGGGGCCAACGTCCTGACTTTC
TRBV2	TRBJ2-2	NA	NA	CASSEARGSTGELFF	TGTGCCAGCAGTGAAGCGAGGGGATCCACCGGGGAGCTGTTTTTT
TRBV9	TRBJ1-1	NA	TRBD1	CASSGQGNTEAFF	TGTGCCAGCAGTGGACAGGGGAACACTGAAGCTTTCTTT
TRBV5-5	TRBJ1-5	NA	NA	CASSLVPGGVNQPQHF	TGTGCCAGCAGCTTGGTTCCGGGGGGCGTCAATCAGCCCCAGCATTTT
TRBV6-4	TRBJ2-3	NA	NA	CASSDSPGDTQYF	TGTGCCAGCAGTGACTCGCCGGGGGATACGCAGTATTTT
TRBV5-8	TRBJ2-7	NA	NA	CASSLGTRGANEQYF	TGTGCCAGCAGCTTGGGGACCAGGGGGGCTAACGAGCAGTACTTC
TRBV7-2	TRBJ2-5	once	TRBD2	CASSLEGGGTETQYF	TGTGCCAGCAGCTTAGAAGGCGGGGGGACAGAGACCCAGTACTTC
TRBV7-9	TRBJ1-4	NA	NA	CASSSSNNEKLFF	TGTGCCAGCAGCTCAAGTAATAATGAAAAACTGTTTTTT
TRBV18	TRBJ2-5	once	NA	CASSPLSTAQETQYF	TGTGCCAGCTCACCACTGTCGACGGCCCAAGAGACCCAGTACTTC
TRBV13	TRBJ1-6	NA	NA	CASSPRTVNSPLHF	TGTGCCAGCAGCCCCCGGACAGTGAATTCACCCCTCCACTTT
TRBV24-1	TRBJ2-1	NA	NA	CATSELRSDEQFF	TGTGCCACCAGTGAGCTCCGATCCGATGAGCAGTTCTTC
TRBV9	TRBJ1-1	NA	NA	CASSVRVNTEAFF	TGTGCCAGCAGCGTACGAGTGAACACTGAAGCTTTCTTT
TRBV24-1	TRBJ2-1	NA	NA	CATSDPSGSPYNEQFF	TGTGCCACCAGTGATCCCTCCGGGTCCCCCTACAATGAGCAGTTCTTC
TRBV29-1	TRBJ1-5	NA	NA	CSVGELNQPQHF	TGCAGCGTGGGAGAACTCAATCAGCCCCAGCATTTT
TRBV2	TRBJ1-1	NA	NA	CASSEVGYGTEAFF	TGTGCCAGCAGTGAAGTAGGATACGGCACTGAAGCTTTCTTT
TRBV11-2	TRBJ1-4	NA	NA	CASSPSGFLTNEKLFF	TGTGCCAGCTCACCCTCAGGATTCCTGACTAATGAAAAACTGTTTTTT
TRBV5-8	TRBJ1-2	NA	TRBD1	CASSLGDRPYGYTF	TGTGCCAGCAGCTTAGGGGACAGGCCTTATGGCTACACCTTC
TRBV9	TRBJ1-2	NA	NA	CASSVGQGTNYGYTF	TGTGCCAGCAGCGTAGGGCAGGGCACTAACTATGGCTACACCTTC
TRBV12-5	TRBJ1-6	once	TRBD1	CASGAPGQGAFSPLHF	TGTGCTAGTGGTGCCCCAGGACAGGGGGCTTTTTCACCCCTCCACTTT
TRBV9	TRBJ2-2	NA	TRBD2	CASSVAQGLAGGTGELFF	TGTGCCAGCAGCGTAGCCCAGGGACTAGCGGGAGGGACCGGGGAGCTGTTTTTT
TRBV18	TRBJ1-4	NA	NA	CASSPPGARDEKLFF	TGTGCCAGCTCACCACCTGGGGCGAGGGATGAAAAACTGTTTTTT
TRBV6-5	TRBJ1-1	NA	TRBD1	CASSLQGTTEAFF	TGTGCCAGCAGCTTACAGGGGACCACTGAAGCTTTCTTT
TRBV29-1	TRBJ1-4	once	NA	CSVDQGVGVPNEKLFF	TGCAGCGTTGATCAGGGTGTGGGGGTCCCTAATGAAAAACTGTTTTTT
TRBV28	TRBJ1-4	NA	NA	CASGVPIGYGEKLFF	TGTGCCAGCGGTGTTCCCATCGGGTACGGTGAAAAACTGTTTTTT
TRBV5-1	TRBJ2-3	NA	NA	CASSLLGGVSDTQYF	TGCGCCAGCAGCTTGTTGGGCGGGGTATCAGATACGCAGTATTTT
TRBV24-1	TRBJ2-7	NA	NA	CATSDNLVAPVSYEQYF	TGTGCCACCAGTGATAACCTAGTTGCCCCTGTTTCCTACGAGCAGTACTTC
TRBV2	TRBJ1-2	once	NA	CASRPKWGGGLGYTF	TGTGCCAGCAGGCCCAAGTGGGGGGGCGGTTTGGGCTACACCTTC
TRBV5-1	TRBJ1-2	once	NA	CASSLAFGLSEGGYTF	TGCGCCAGCAGCTTGGCCTTTGGACTTTCGGAGGGGGGCTACACCTTC
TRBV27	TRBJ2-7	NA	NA	CASSPRSPYEQYF	TGTGCCAGCAGTCCCCGTAGCCCCTACGAGCAGTACTTC
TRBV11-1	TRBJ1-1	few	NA	CASSFDQNTEAFF	TGTGCCAGCAGCTTTGACCAGAACACTGAAGCTTTCTTT
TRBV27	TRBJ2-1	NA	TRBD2	CATQTSGIYNEQFF	TGTGCCACCCAGACTAGCGGGATTTACAATGAGCAGTTCTTC
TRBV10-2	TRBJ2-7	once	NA	CASSSGLSYEQYF	TGCGCCAGCAGTTCTGGACTGTCCTACGAGCAGTACTTC
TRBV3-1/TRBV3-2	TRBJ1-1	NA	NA	CASSQDRGPNTEAFF	TGTGCCAGCAGCCAAGATCGGGGTCCGAACACTGAAGCTTTCTTT
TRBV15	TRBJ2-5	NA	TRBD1	CATSRPGQGQETQYF	TGTGCCACCAGCAGGCCGGGACAGGGCCAAGAGACCCAGTACTTC
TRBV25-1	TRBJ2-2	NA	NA	CASRKAGELFF	TGTGCCAGCAGGAAAGCCGGGGAGCTGTTTTTT
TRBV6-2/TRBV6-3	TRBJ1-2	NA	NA	CASSSRTARISDGYTF	TGTGCCAGCAGTTCGAGGACAGCACGTATATCAGATGGCTACACCTTC
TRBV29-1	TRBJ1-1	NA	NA	CSVGPELNTEAFF	TGCAGCGTTGGGCCCGAGCTGAACACTGAAGCTTTCTTT
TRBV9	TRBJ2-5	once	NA	CASSGQVQETQYF	TGTGCCAGCAGCGGACAAGTCCAAGAGACCCAGTACTTC